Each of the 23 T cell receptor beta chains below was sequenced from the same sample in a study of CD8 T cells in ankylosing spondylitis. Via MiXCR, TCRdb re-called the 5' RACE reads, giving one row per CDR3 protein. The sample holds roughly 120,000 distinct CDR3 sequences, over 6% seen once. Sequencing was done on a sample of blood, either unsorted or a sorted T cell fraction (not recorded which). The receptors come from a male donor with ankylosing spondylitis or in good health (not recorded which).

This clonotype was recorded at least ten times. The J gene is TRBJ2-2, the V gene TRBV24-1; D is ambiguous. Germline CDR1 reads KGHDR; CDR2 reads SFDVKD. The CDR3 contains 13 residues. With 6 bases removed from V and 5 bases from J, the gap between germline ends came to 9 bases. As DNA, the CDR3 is TGTGCCACCAGTTTAAAGGGAACCGGGGAGCTGTTTTTT. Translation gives CATSLKGTGELFF.

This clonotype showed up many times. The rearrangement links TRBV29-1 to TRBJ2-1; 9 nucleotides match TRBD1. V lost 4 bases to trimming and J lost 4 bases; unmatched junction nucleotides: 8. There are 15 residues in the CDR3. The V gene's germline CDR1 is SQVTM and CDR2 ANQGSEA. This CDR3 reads CSVGEGQGLYNEQFF. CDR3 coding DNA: TGCAGCGTTGGGGAAGGACAGGGGCTTTACAATGAGCAGTTCTTC.

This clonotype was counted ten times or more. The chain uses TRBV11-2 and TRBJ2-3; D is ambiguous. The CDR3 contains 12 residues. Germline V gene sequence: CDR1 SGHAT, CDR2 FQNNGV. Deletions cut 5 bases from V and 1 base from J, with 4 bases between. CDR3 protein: CASSTRTDTQYF. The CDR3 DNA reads TGTGCCAGCAGCACCCGCACAGATACGCAGTATTTT.

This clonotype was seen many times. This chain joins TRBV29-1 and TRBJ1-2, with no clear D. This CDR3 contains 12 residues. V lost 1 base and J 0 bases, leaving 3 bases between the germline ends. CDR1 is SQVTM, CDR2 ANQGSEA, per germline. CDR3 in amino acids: CSVEASNYGYTF. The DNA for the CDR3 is TGCAGCGTTGAAGCTTCTAACTATGGCTACACCTTC.

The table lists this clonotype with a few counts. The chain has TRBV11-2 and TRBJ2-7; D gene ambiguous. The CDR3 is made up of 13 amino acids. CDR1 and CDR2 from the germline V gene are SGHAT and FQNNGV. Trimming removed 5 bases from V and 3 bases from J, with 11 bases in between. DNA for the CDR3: TGTGCCAGCAGCGCTACAGCAAACTACGAGCAGTACTTC. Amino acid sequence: CASSATANYEQYF. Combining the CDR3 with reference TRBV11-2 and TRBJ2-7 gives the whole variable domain EAGVAQSPRYKIIEKRQSVAFWCNPISGHATLYWYQQILGQGPKLLIQFQNNGVVDDSQLPKDRFSAERLKGVDSTLKIQPAKLEDSAVYLCASSATANYEQYFGPGTRLTVT.

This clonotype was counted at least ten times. The CDR3, as DNA: TGCAGTGCTAGAGCCCCAGGGGAGAACACCGGGGAGCTGTTTTTT. Protein sequence: CSARAPGENTGELFF. J is TRBJ2-2 and V is TRBV20-1; maybe TRBD1 (6 bases). CDR1 is DFQATT and CDR2 is SNEGSKA in the germline V gene (reference sequence). The CDR3 runs to 15 residues. V was pared by 1 base and J by 1 base, with 10 bases between.

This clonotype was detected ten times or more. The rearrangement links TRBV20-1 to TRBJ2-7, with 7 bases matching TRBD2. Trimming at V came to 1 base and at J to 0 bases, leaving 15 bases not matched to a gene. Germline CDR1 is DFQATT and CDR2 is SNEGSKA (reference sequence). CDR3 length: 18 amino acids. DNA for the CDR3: TGCAGTGCTAGAGGAAACCCCCCTAGCGGTAGGAGCTCCTACGAGCAGTACTTC. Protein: CSARGNPPSGRSSYEQYF.

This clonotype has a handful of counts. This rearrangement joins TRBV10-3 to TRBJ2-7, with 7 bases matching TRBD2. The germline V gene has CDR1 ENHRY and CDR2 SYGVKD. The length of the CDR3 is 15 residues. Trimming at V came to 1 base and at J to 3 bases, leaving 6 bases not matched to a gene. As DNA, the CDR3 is TGTGCCATCAGTGAGTTGTCTAGCGGATTCTACGAGCAGTACTTC. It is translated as CAISELSSGFYEQYF.

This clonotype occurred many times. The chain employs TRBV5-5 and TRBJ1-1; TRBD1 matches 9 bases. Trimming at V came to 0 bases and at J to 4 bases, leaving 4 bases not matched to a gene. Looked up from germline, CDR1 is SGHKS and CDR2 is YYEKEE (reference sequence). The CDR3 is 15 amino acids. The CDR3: CASSLGDREGTEAFF. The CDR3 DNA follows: TGTGCCAGCAGCTTGGGGGACAGGGAAGGCACTGAAGCTTTCTTT.

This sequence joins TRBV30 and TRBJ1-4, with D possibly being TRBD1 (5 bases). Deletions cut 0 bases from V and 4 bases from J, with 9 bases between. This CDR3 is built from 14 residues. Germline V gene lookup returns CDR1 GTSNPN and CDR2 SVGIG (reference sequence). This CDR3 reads CAWSVQESNEKLFF. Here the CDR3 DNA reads TGTGCCTGGAGTGTACAGGAGAGTAATGAAAAACTGTTTTTT.

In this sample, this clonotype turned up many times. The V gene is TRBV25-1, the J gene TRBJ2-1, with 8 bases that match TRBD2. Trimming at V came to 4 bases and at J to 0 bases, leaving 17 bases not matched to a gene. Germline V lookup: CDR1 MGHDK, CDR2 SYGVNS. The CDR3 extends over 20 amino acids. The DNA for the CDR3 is TGTGCCAGCAGTGCCTCGGGACCTCCGGCTAGCGGGTTCTCCTACAATGAGCAGTTCTTC. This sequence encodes CASSASGPPASGFSYNEQFF. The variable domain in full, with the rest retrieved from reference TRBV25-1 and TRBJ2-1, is EADIYQTPRYLVIGTGKKITLECSQTMGHDKMYWYQQDPGMELHLIHYSYGVNSTEKGDLSSESTVSRIRTEHFPLTLESARPSHTSQYLCASSASGPPASGFSYNEQFFGPGTRLTVL.

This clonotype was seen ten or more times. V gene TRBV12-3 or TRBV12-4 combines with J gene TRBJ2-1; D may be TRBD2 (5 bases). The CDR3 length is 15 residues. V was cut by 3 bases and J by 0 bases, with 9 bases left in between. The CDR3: CASSFGGPSYNEQFF. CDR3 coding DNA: TGTGCCAGCAGTTTTGGCGGGCCCTCCTACAATGAGCAGTTCTTC.

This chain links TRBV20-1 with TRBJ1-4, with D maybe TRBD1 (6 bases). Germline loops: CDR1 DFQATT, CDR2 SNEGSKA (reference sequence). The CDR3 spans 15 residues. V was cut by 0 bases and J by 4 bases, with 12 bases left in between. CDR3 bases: TGCAGTGCTAGAGATCCGGGGGCTGGTAATGAAAAACTGTTTTTT. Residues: CSARDPGAGNEKLFF.

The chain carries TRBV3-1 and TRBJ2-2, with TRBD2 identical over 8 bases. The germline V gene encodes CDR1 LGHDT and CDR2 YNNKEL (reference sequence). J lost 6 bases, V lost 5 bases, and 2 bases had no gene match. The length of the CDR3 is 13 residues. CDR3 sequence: CASSEGLAGELFF. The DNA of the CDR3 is TGTGCCAGCAGCGAGGGACTAGCCGGGGAGCTGTTTTTT. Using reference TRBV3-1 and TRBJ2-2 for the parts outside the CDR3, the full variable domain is DTAVSQTPKYLVTQMGNDKSIKCEQNLGHDTMYWYKQDSKKFLKIMFSYNNKELIINETVPNRFSPKSPDKAHLNLHINSLELGDSAVYFCASSEGLAGELFFGEGSRLTVL.

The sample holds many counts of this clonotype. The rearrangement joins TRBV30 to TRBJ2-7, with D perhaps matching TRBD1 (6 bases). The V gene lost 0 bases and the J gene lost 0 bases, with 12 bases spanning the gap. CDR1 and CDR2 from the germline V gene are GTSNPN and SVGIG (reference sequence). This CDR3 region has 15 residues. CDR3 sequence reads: CAWSVLTGHSYEQYF. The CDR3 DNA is TGTGCCTGGAGTGTACTAACGGGACACTCCTACGAGCAGTACTTC. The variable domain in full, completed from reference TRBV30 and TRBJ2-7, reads SQTIHQWPATLVQPVGSPLSLECTVEGTSNPNLYWYRQAAGRGLQLLFYSVGIGQISSEVPQNLSASRPQDRQFILSSKKLLLSDSGFYLCAWSVLTGHSYEQYFGPGTRLTVT.

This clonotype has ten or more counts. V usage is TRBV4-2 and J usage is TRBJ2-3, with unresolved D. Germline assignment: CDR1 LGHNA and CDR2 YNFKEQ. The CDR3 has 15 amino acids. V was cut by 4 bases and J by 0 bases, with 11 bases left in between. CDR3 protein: CASSPAAASTDTQYF. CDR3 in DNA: TGTGCCAGCAGCCCTGCCGCGGCTAGCACAGATACGCAGTATTTT.

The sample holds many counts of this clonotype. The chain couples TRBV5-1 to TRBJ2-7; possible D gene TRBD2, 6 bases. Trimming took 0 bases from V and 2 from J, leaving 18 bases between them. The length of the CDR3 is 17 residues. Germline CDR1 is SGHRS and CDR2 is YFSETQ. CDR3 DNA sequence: TGCGCCAGCAGCTTGGGCCCTGGTGGGGGGTCAACCTACGAGCAGTACTTC. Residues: CASSLGPGGGSTYEQYF.

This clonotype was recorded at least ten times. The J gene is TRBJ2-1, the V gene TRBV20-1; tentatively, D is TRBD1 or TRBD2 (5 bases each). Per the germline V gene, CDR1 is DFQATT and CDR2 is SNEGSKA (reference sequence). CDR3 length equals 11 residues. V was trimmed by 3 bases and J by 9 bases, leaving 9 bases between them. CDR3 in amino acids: CSASRGGEQFF. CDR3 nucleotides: TGCAGTGCTAGTCGGGGCGGTGAGCAGTTCTTC.

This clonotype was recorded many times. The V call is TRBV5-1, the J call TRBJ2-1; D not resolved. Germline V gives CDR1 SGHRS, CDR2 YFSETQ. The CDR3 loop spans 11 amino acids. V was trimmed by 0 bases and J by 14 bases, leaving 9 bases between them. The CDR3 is CASSLGDREFF. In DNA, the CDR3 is TGCGCCAGCAGCTTGGGAGATAGGGAGTTCTTC.

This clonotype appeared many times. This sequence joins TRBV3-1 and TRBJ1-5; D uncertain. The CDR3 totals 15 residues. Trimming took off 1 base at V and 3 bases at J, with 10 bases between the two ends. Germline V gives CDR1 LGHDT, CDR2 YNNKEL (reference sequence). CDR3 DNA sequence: TGTGCCAGCAGCCAAGTGTCGGGGAACAATCAGCCCCAGCATTTT. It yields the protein CASSQVSGNNQPQHF.

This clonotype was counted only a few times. CDR3 in amino acids: CASRPTGTYGYTF. CDR3 in DNA: TGTGCCAGCAGGCCGACAGGAACTTATGGCTACACCTTC. This rearrangement joins TRBV28 to TRBJ1-2; possible D gene TRBD1, 6 bases. The length of the CDR3 is 13 residues. Trimming stripped 6 bases from V and 5 bases from J, with 13 bases between. Germline V gene sequence: CDR1 MDHEN, CDR2 SYDVKM.

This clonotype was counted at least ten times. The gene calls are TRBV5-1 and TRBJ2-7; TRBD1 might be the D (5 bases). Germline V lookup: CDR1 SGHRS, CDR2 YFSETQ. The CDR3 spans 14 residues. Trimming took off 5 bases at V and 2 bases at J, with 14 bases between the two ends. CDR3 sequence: CASSWITGAYEQYF. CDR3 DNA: TGCGCCAGCAGTTGGATTACAGGAGCCTACGAGCAGTACTTC. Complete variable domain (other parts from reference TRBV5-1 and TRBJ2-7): KAGVTQTPRYLIKTRGQQVTLSCSPISGHRSVSWYQQTPGQGLQFLFEYFSETQRNKGNFPGRFSGRQFSNSRSEMNVSTLELGDSALYLCASSWITGAYEQYFGPGTRLTVT.

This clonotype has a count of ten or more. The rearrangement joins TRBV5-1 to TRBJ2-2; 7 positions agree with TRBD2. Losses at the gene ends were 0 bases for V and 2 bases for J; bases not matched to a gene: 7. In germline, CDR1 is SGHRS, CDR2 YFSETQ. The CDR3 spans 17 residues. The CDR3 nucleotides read TGCGCCAGCAGCTTGGAAGTCGGGAGGACAAACACCGGGGAGCTGTTTTTT. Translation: CASSLEVGRTNTGELFF.